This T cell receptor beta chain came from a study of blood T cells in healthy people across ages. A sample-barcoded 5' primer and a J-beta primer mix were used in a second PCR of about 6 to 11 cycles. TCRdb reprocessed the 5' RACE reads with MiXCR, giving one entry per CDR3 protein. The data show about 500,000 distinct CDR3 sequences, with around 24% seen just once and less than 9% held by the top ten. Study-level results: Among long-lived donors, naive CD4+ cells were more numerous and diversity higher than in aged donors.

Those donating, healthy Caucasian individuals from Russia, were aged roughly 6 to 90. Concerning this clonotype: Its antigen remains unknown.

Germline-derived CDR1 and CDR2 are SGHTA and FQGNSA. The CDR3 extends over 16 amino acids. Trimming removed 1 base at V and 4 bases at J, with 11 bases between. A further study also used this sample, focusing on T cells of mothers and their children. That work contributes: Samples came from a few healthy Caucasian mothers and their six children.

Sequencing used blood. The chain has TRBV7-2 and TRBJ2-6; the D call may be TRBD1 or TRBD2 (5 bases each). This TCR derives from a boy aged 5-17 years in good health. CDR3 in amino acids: CASSLEGRVGANVLTF. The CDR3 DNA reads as TGTGCCAGCAGCTTAGAGGGACGGGTCGGGGCCAACGTCCTGACTTTC.